Listed below are T cell receptor beta chains from one sample, sequenced in a study of regulatory T cells in long-lasting Graves disease. TCRdb redid the calling of the multiplex PCR reads with MiXCR, one entry per CDR3 protein. This repertoire shows 600,000 to 800,000 distinct CDR3 sequences, roughly 30% found once; its top ten account for about 40%. The sample was peripheral blood mononuclear cells (PBMCs), taken when the disease was refractory, from a patient treated with antithyroid drugs. Source of these receptors: a female donor with Graves disease. The CDR3 runs from the conserved cysteine through the conserved F or W. Each record gives: J gene, V gene, CDR3 protein.

j_gene: TRBJ1-5; v_gene: TRBV6-1; CDR3aa: CASGPLSGGNQPQHF
j_gene: TRBJ1-5; v_gene: TRBV3-1; CDR3aa: CASSQDPFSLQHF
j_gene: TRBJ1-4; v_gene: TRBV2; CDR3aa: CASRRWTGYSTNEKLFF
j_gene: TRBJ1-1; v_gene: TRBV6-2/TRBV6-3; CDR3aa: CASRKTGLNTEAFF
j_gene: TRBJ2-3; v_gene: TRBV7-3; CDR3aa: CASSQILGPTDTQYF
j_gene: TRBJ2-5; v_gene: TRBV7-2; CDR3aa: CASSRPGLAYQETQYF
j_gene: TRBJ2-7; v_gene: TRBV20-1; CDR3aa: CSALGRYEQYF
j_gene: TRBJ2-5; v_gene: TRBV5-6; CDR3aa: CASTTGLAAQETQYF
j_gene: TRBJ1-2; v_gene: TRBV6-2/TRBV6-3; CDR3aa: CASSMGNYGYTF
j_gene: TRBJ2-5; v_gene: TRBV7-9; CDR3aa: CASSLVLSVQETQYF
j_gene: TRBJ2-7; v_gene: TRBV20-1; CDR3aa: CSARPIAAYERYF
j_gene: TRBJ1-1; v_gene: TRBV19; CDR3aa: CASSIGGDVTEAFF
j_gene: TRBJ1-2; v_gene: TRBV30; CDR3aa: CAWSGGFRAGYTF
j_gene: TRBJ2-5; v_gene: TRBV29-1; CDR3aa: CSVVVAGVRETQYF
j_gene: TRBJ1-5; v_gene: TRBV30; CDR3aa: CAWSRGRDQPQHF
j_gene: TRBJ1-1; v_gene: TRBV10-3; CDR3aa: CAISESAGQGGTEAFF
j_gene: TRBJ1-2; v_gene: TRBV7-8; CDR3aa: CASSPFTGAYGYTF
j_gene: TRBJ1-1; v_gene: TRBV7-9; CDR3aa: CASSSPGNTEAFF
j_gene: TRBJ1-5; v_gene: TRBV20-1; CDR3aa: CSARPGNQPQHF
j_gene: TRBJ1-3; v_gene: TRBV30; CDR3aa: CAWSVRSSGNTIYF
j_gene: TRBJ2-7; v_gene: TRBV10-3; CDR3aa: CAISEVDSYEQYF
j_gene: TRBJ2-7; v_gene: TRBV27; CDR3aa: CASSSAGQAGGHEQYF
j_gene: TRBJ2-5; v_gene: TRBV24-1; CDR3aa: CATLRLSEETQYF
j_gene: TRBJ1-1; v_gene: TRBV19; CDR3aa: CASNRGGWGNTEAFF
j_gene: TRBJ1-2; v_gene: TRBV30; CDR3aa: CAWRGRIEYGYTF
j_gene: TRBJ1-2; v_gene: TRBV30; CDR3aa: CAWSRDTAYGYTF
j_gene: TRBJ2-1; v_gene: TRBV6-2/TRBV6-3; CDR3aa: CASSSGFSYNEQFF
j_gene: TRBJ2-5; v_gene: TRBV2; CDR3aa: CASNTQGAGETQYF
j_gene: TRBJ1-1; v_gene: TRBV29-1; CDR3aa: CSVEDLGGSLRGGTEAFF
j_gene: TRBJ1-5; v_gene: TRBV27; CDR3aa: CASSYTGQGHQPQHF
j_gene: TRBJ1-6; v_gene: TRBV15; CDR3aa: CATSPDRGVDSPLHF
j_gene: TRBJ1-2; v_gene: TRBV6-1; CDR3aa: CASSESGPLGYTF
j_gene: TRBJ1-1; v_gene: TRBV12-5; CDR3aa: CASGLTHLNTEAFF
j_gene: TRBJ2-7; v_gene: TRBV2; CDR3aa: CASSEDPRRSYEQYF
j_gene: TRBJ2-2; v_gene: TRBV29-1; CDR3aa: CSVEAHWGLNTGELFF
j_gene: TRBJ2-7; v_gene: TRBV12-3/TRBV12-4; CDR3aa: CASSLPGEAYEQYF
j_gene: TRBJ2-7; v_gene: TRBV28; CDR3aa: CASTRSGLGTGPSYEQYF
j_gene: TRBJ1-1; v_gene: TRBV13; CDR3aa: CASSLKGGQRNTEAFF
j_gene: TRBJ2-7; v_gene: TRBV5-1; CDR3aa: CASSLDGGGHNYEQYF
j_gene: TRBJ1-4; v_gene: TRBV4-1; CDR3aa: CASSQERDRANEKLFF
j_gene: TRBJ1-5; v_gene: TRBV20-1; CDR3aa: CSARDARVDQPQHF
j_gene: TRBJ1-5; v_gene: TRBV28; CDR3aa: CASGIADRRNQPQHF
j_gene: TRBJ1-3; v_gene: TRBV5-1; CDR3aa: CASSLAGIGNTIYF
j_gene: TRBJ2-7; v_gene: TRBV6-1; CDR3aa: CASTLGERYGYEQYF
j_gene: TRBJ1-2; v_gene: TRBV6-2/TRBV6-3; CDR3aa: CASRPGVAPNYGYTF
j_gene: TRBJ1-4; v_gene: TRBV3-1; CDR3aa: CASSQEGSAAEKLFF
j_gene: TRBJ2-7; v_gene: TRBV2; CDR3aa: CASSRDGYYEQYF
j_gene: TRBJ1-2; v_gene: TRBV7-9; CDR3aa: CASSVGTDVYGYAF
j_gene: TRBJ1-2; v_gene: TRBV15; CDR3aa: CATSRSMISAGYTF